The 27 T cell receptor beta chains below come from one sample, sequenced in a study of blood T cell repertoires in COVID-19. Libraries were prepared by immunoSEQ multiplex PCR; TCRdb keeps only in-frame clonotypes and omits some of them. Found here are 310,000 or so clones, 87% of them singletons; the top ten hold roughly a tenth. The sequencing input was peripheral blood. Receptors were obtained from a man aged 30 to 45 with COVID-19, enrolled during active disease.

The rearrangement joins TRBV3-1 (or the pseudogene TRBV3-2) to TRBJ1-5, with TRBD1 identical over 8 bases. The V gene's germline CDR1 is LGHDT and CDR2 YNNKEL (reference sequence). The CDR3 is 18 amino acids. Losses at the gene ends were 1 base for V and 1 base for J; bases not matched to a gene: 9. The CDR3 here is CASSQGFTGQGSNQPQHF. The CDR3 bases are TGTGCCAGCAGCCAAGGTTTTACCGGACAGGGAAGCAATCAGCCCCAGCATTTT.

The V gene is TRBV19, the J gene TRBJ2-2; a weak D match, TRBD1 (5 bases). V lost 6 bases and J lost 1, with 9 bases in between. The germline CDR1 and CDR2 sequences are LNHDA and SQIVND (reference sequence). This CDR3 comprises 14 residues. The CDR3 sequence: CASRPRGNTGELFF. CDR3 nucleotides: TGTGCCAGTAGGCCTAGGGGGAACACCGGGGAGCTGTTTTTT.

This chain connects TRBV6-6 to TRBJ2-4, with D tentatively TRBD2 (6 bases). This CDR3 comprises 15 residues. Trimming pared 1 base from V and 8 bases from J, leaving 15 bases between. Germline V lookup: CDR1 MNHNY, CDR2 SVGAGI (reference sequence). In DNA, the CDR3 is TGTGCCAGCAGTTACTGGCGACAGTCGGGAGACATTCAGTACTTC. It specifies CASSYWRQSGDIQYF.

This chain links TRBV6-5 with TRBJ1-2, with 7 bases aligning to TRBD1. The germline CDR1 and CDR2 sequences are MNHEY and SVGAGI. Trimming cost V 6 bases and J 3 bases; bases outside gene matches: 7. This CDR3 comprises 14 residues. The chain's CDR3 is CASSLDRADYGYTF. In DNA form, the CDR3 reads TGTGCCAGCAGCCTAGACAGGGCGGACTATGGCTACACCTTC.

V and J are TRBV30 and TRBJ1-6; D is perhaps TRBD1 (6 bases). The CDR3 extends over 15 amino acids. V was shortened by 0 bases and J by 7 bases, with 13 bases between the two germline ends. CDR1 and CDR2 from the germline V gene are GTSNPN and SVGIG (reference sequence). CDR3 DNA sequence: TGTGCCTGGAGTGTCCAGGGGAGAGAAAATTCACCCCTCCACTTT. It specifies CAWSVQGRENSPLHF.

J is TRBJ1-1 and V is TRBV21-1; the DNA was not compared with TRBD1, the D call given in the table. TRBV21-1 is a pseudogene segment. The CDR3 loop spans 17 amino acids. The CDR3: CASSSKDSQTLNTEAFF. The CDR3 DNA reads TGTGCCAGCAGTTCAAAGGACAGTCAGACTTTGAACACTGAAGCTTTCTTT.

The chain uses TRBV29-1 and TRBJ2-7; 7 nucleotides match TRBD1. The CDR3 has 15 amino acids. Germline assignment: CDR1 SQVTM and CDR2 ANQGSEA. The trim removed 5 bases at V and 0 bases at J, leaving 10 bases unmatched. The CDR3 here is CSVLTRDSSSYEQYF. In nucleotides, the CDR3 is TGCAGCGTTCTAACACGGGACAGTTCCTCCTACGAGCAGTACTTC.

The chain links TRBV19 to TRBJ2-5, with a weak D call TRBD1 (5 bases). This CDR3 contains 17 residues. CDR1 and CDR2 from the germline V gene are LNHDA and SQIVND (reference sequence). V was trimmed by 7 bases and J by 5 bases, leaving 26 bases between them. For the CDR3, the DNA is TGTGCCAGTATTGAGCAGGGCTCCACCTTATCCGGGGAGACCCAGTACTTC. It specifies CASIEQGSTLSGETQYF.

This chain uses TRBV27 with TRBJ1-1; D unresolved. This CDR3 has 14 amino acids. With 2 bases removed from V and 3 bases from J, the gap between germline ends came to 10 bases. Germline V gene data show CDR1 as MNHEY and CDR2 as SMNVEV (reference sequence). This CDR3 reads CASSLRERYTEAFF. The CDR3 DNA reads TGTGCCAGCAGTTTACGGGAACGTTACACTGAAGCTTTCTTT.

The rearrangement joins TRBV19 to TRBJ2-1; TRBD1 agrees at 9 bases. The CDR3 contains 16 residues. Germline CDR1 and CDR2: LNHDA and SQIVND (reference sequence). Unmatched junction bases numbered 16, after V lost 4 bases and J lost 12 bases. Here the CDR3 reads CASSTTPGTGSRGQFF. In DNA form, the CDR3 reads TGTGCCAGTAGTACCACTCCCGGGACAGGGAGCCGCGGGCAGTTCTTC.

CDR3 nucleotide sequence: TGTGCCAGCAGTTTCGTACCGGGAAAAACGTACGAGCAGTACTTC. This gives the protein CASSFVPGKTYEQYF. The chain is built from TRBV6-1 and TRBJ2-7; TRBD2 might be the D (5 bases). V lost 5 bases to trimming and J lost 4 bases, with 18 bases between them. This CDR3 is built from 15 residues. Germline CDR1 MNHNS, CDR2 SASEGT.

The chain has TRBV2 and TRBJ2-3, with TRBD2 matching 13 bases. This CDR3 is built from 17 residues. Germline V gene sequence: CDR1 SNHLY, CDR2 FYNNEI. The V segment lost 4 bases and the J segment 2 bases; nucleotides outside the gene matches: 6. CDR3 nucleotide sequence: TGTGCCAGCAGTGGGGCACTAGCGGGGGGGATCACAGATACGCAGTATTTT. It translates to CASSGALAGGITDTQYF.

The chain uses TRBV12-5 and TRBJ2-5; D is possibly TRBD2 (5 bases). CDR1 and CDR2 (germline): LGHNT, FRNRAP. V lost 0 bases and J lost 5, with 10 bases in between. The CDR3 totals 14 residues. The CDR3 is CASGLVRGSETQYF. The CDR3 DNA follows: TGTGCTAGTGGTTTGGTACGAGGGAGCGAGACCCAGTACTTC. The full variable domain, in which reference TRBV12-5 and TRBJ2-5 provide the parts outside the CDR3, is DARVTQTPRHKVTEMGQEVTMRCQPILGHNTVFWYRQTMMQGLELLAYFRNRAPLDDSGMPKDRFSAEMPDATLATLKIQPSEPRDSAVYFCASGLVRGSETQYFGPGTRLLVL.

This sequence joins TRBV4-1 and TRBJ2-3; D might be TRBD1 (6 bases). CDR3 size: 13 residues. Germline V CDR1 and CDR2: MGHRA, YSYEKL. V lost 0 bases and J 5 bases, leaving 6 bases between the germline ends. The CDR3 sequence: CASSQDRGDTQYF. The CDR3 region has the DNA TGCGCCAGCAGCCAAGACAGGGGAGATACGCAGTATTTT.

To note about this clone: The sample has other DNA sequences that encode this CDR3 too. CDR3 sequence (DNA): TGTGCCAGCAGTTACTCATCCGTAAGCAATCAGCCCCAGCATTTT. It codes for CASSYSSVSNQPQHF. The chain links TRBV6-5 to TRBJ1-5, with unresolved D. Trimming stripped 0 bases from V and 1 base from J, with 7 bases between. The CDR3 is 15 amino acids. From germline, CDR1 is MNHEY and CDR2 SVGAGI.

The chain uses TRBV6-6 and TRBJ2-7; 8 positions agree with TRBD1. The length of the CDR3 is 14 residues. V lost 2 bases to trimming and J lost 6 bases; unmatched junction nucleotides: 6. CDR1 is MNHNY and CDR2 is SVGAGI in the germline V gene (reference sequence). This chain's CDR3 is CASSYEDRVAEQYF. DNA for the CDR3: TGTGCCAGCAGTTACGAGGACAGGGTAGCCGAGCAGTACTTC.

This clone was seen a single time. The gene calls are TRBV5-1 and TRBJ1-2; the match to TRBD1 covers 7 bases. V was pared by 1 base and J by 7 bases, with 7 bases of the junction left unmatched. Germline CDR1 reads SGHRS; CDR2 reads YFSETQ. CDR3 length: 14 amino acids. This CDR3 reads CASSLTGEVRGYTF. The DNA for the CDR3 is TGCGCCAGCAGCTTGACAGGGGAAGTTCGTGGCTACACCTTC.

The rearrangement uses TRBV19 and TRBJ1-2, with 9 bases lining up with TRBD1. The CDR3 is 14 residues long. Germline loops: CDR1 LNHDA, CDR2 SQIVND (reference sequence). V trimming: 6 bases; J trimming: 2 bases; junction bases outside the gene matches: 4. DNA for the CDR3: TGTGCCAGTAGGACGACAGGGGGAAACTATGGCTACACCTTC. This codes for CASRTTGGNYGYTF.

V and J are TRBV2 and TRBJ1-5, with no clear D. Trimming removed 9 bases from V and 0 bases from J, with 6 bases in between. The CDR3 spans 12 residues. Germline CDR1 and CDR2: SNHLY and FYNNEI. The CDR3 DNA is TGTGCCAGTGCGAATAGCAATCAGCCCCAGCATTTT. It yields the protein CASANSNQPQHF.

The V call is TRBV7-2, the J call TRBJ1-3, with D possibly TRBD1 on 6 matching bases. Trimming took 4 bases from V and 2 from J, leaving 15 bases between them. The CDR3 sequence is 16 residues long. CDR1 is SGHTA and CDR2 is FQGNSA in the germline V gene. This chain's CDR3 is CASSSRGGATGNTIYF. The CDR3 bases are TGTGCCAGCAGCTCACGCGGGGGCGCGACTGGAAACACCATATATTTT.

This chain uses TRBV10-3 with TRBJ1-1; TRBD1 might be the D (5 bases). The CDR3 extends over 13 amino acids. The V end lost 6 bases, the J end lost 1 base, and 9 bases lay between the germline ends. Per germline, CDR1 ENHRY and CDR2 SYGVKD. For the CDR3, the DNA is TGTGCCATCAGGACAGCCGGGAACACTGAAGCTTTCTTT. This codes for CAIRTAGNTEAFF.

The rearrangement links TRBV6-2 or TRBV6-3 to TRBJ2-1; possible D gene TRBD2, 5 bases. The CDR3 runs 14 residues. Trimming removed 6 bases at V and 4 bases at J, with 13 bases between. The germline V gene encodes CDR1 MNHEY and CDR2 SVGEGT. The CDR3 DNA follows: TGTGCCAGCAGCCGGCAGGAGGCTTACAATGAGCAGTTCTTC. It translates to CASSRQEAYNEQFF.

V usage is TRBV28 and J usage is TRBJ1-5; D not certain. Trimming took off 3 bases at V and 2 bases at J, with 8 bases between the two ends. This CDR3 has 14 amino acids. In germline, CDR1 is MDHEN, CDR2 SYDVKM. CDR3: CASSFEQGNQPQHF. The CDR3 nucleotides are TGTGCCAGCAGTTTCGAGCAGGGCAATCAGCCCCAGCATTTT.

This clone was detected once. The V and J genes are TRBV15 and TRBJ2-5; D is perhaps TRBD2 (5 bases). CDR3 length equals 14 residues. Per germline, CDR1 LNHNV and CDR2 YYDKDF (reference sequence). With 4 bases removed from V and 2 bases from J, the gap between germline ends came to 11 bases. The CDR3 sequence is CATSNRRRQETQYF. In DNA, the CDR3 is TGTGCCACCAGCAACCGAAGGAGGCAAGAGACCCAGTACTTC.

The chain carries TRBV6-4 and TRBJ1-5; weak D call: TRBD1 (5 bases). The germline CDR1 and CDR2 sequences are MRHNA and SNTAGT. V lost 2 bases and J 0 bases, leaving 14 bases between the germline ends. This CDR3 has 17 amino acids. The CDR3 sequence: CASSDPPGGGSNQPQHF. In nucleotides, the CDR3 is TGTGCCAGCAGTGACCCCCCGGGCGGGGGTAGCAATCAGCCCCAGCATTTT.

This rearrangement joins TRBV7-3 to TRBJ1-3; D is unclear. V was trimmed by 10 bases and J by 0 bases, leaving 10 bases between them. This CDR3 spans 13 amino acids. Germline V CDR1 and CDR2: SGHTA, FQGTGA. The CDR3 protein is CATSPSSGNTIYF. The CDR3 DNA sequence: TGTGCCACCTCGCCCAGCTCTGGAAACACCATATATTTT.

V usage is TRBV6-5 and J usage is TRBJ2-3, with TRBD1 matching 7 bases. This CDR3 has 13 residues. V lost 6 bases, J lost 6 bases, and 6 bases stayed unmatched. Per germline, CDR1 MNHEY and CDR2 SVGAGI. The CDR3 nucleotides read TGTGCCAGCAGGACAGGGAGTACGGATACGCAGTATTTT. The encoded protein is CASRTGSTDTQYF.